This is a list of T cell receptor beta chains from one sample in a study of T cells in Graves' hyperthyroidism and ophthalmopathy. TCRdb analysed the multiplex PCR reads with MiXCR anew, one entry per CDR3 protein. The table has 500,000 to 550,000 distinct CDR3 sequences, less than 25% seen once. Sequenced sample: blood. These receptors came from a man between 18 and 29 years old with Graves' hyperthyroidism. Both conserved end residues are part of each CDR3. Each record gives: J gene, clone size, V gene, D gene, CDR3 protein, CDR3 DNA. The D gene is left open where the match is weak. Not all rows give a size; the values are once, few, many and, for expanded clones, a class.

J: TRBJ2-7; size: -; V: TRBV6-2/TRBV6-3; D: -; CDR3: CASRRGTVSYEQYF; DNA: TGTGCCAGCAGAAGAGGGACGGTCTCCTACGAGCAGTACTTC
J: TRBJ1-1; size: many; V: TRBV12-3/TRBV12-4; D: -; CDR3: CASSFYTLNTEAFF; DNA: TGTGCCAGCAGTTTCTACACCTTGAACACTGAAGCTTTCTTT
J: TRBJ1-6; size: few; V: TRBV20-1; D: -; CDR3: CSARLQGAHSPLHF; DNA: TGCAGTGCCCGCCTTCAGGGAGCCCATTCACCCCTCCACTTT
J: TRBJ2-5; size: few; V: TRBV12-3/TRBV12-4; D: -; CDR3: CASSFEGTKGETQYF; DNA: TGTGCCAGCAGTTTCGAAGGCACTAAAGGCGAGACCCAGTACTTC
J: TRBJ2-7; size: -; V: TRBV6-1; D: -; CDR3: CASSPATGPYEQYF; DNA: TGTGCCAGCAGCCCCGCGACAGGTCCCTACGAGCAGTACTTC
J: TRBJ1-2; size: many; V: TRBV6-5; D: -; CDR3: CASSSGQTYTF; DNA: TGTGCCAGCAGTTCCGGACAAACTTACACCTTC
J: TRBJ1-3; size: -; V: TRBV6-5; D: -; CDR3: CASSYSGGDGNTIYF; DNA: TGTGCCAGCAGTTACTCAGGGGGAGACGGAAACACCATATATTTT
J: TRBJ2-5; size: many; V: TRBV3-1; D: -; CDR3: CASSHLWRGRETQYF; DNA: TGTGCCAGCAGCCATCTCTGGCGGGGCCGGGAGACCCAGTACTTC
J: TRBJ1-2; size: many; V: TRBV10-3; D: -; CDR3: CAISPRVRGIYGYTF; DNA: TGTGCCATCAGCCCTCGGGTCCGGGGAATTTATGGCTACACCTTC
J: TRBJ2-2; size: -; V: TRBV7-6; D: -; CDR3: CASGRGLNTGELFF; DNA: TGTGCCAGCGGCCGGGGATTGAACACCGGGGAGCTGTTTTTT
J: TRBJ2-7; size: many; V: TRBV5-1; D: -; CDR3: CASSWDQGNYEQYF; DNA: TGCGCCAGCAGCTGGGACCAGGGGAACTACGAGCAGTACTTC
J: TRBJ2-5; size: many; V: TRBV27; D: TRBD2; CDR3: CASSARTSGEEETQYF; DNA: TGTGCCAGCAGTGCCAGGACTAGCGGGGAGGAGGAGACCCAGTACTTC
J: TRBJ1-1; size: many; V: TRBV12-3/TRBV12-4; D: -; CDR3: CASSRGISYTEAFF; DNA: TGTGCCAGCAGTCGCGGAATTTCCTATACTGAAGCTTTCTTT
J: TRBJ2-7; size: many; V: TRBV9; D: TRBD2; CDR3: CASSAGLAGSGEQYF; DNA: TGTGCCAGCAGCGCGGGACTAGCGGGGTCCGGGGAGCAGTACTTC
J: TRBJ2-7; size: many; V: TRBV2; D: -; CDR3: CASRTGRYEQYF; DNA: TGTGCCAGCAGGACAGGGAGGTACGAGCAGTACTTC
J: TRBJ2-7; size: many; V: TRBV6-4; D: -; CDR3: CASSPIRSGGGSSYEQYF; DNA: TGTGCCAGCAGTCCTATCCGGAGCGGAGGGGGCTCCTCCTACGAGCAGTACTTC
J: TRBJ2-7; size: once; V: TRBV12-5; D: -; CDR3: CASGFLGSSYEQYF; DNA: TGTGCTAGTGGTTTTCTCGGAAGTTCCTACGAGCAGTACTTC
J: TRBJ2-5; size: many; V: TRBV15; D: TRBD1; CDR3: CATSREGTAQETQYF; DNA: TGTGCCACCAGCAGAGAAGGGACAGCTCAAGAGACCCAGTACTTC
J: TRBJ1-2; size: many; V: TRBV6-1; D: -; CDR3: CASRDPWGEGYTF; DNA: TGTGCCAGCAGGGACCCTTGGGGAGAAGGCTACACCTTC
J: TRBJ1-3; size: many; V: TRBV6-5; D: TRBD1; CDR3: CASSYSQGAPGNTIYF; DNA: TGTGCCAGCAGTTACTCACAGGGGGCGCCTGGAAACACCATATATTTT
J: TRBJ1-5; size: many; V: TRBV28; D: -; CDR3: CASRRAWGAGQPQHF; DNA: TGTGCCAGCAGGAGAGCGTGGGGAGCGGGTCAGCCCCAGCATTTT
J: TRBJ2-5; size: -; V: TRBV4-2; D: TRBD2; CDR3: CASSHLAGGLQETQYF; DNA: TGTGCCAGCAGCCACCTAGCGGGGGGCTTACAAGAGACCCAGTACTTC
J: TRBJ2-5; size: -; V: TRBV4-1; D: -; CDR3: CASSQGRLPQETQYF; DNA: TGCGCCAGCAGCCAAGGGCGGCTACCCCAAGAGACCCAGTACTTC
J: TRBJ1-1; size: many; V: TRBV6-5; D: -; CDR3: CASSYNHRDTEAFF; DNA: TGTGCCAGCAGCTATAACCACAGGGACACTGAAGCTTTCTTT
J: TRBJ2-2; size: many; V: TRBV20-1; D: TRBD2; CDR3: CSAKDRSLAGGDTGELFF; DNA: TGCAGTGCTAAGGACAGGTCTCTAGCGGGAGGAGATACCGGGGAGCTGTTTTTT
J: TRBJ1-1; size: -; V: TRBV24-1; D: -; CDR3: CATSDALGPNTEAFF; DNA: TGTGCCACCAGTGATGCGTTAGGCCCGAACACTGAAGCTTTCTTT
J: TRBJ2-4; size: -; V: TRBV28; D: TRBD1; CDR3: CASRPPQGAKNIQYF; DNA: TGTGCCAGCAGACCACCACAGGGGGCCAAAAACATTCAGTACTTC
J: TRBJ1-3; size: many; V: TRBV6-1; D: -; CDR3: CASSDSRGNTIYF; DNA: TGTGCCAGCAGTGACAGTCGGGGAAACACCATATATTTT
J: TRBJ2-7; size: many; V: TRBV20-1; D: TRBD1; CDR3: CSASQGAGDEQYF; DNA: TGCAGTGCTAGTCAGGGGGCTGGGGACGAGCAGTACTTC
J: TRBJ2-2; size: many; V: TRBV27; D: TRBD2; CDR3: CASSLSGGWNTGELFF; DNA: TGTGCCAGCAGTTTAAGCGGGGGGTGGAACACCGGGGAGCTGTTTTTT
J: TRBJ1-1; size: once; V: TRBV20-1; D: -; CDR3: CSARQGRGAFF; DNA: TGCAGTGCGAGACAAGGGAGGGGAGCTTTCTTT
J: TRBJ2-2; size: -; V: TRBV24-1; D: TRBD1; CDR3: CATSDLTGETGELFF; DNA: TGTGCCACCAGTGATTTGACAGGGGAGACCGGGGAGCTGTTTTTT
J: TRBJ2-7; size: -; V: TRBV5-1; D: -; CDR3: CASSSKTGSGSYEQYF; DNA: TGCGCCAGCAGCTCCAAGACTGGGTCGGGCTCCTACGAGCAGTACTTC
J: TRBJ1-1; size: many; V: TRBV19; D: -; CDR3: CASSIANGLEAFF; DNA: TGTGCCAGTAGTATAGCTAACGGCTTGGAAGCTTTCTTT
J: TRBJ2-5; size: many; V: TRBV20-1; D: -; CDR3: CSAQHEGPQYF; DNA: TGCAGTGCCCAACATGAGGGCCCCCAGTACTTC
J: TRBJ2-2; size: few; V: TRBV28; D: TRBD1; CDR3: CASSLSDRGYLFF; DNA: TGTGCCAGCAGCCTTTCCGACAGGGGGTATCTGTTTTTT
J: TRBJ1-5; size: many; V: TRBV15; D: TRBD1; CDR3: CATSSRDSSQPQHF; DNA: TGTGCCACCAGCAGCCGGGACAGCAGCCAGCCCCAGCATTTT
J: TRBJ2-7; size: -; V: TRBV30; D: -; CDR3: CAWSVAGYEQYF; DNA: TGTGCCTGGAGTGTAGCAGGCTACGAGCAGTACTTC
J: TRBJ1-1; size: many; V: TRBV20-1; D: -; CDR3: CSARWKTNTEAFF; DNA: TGCAGTGCTAGATGGAAGACGAACACTGAAGCTTTCTTT
J: TRBJ1-2; size: few; V: TRBV2; D: TRBD1; CDR3: CASSVYRGSNYDYTF; DNA: TGTGCCAGCAGTGTCTACAGGGGATCTAACTATGACTACACCTTC
J: TRBJ1-1; size: few; V: TRBV28; D: -; CDR3: CASSLAIGHNTEAFF; DNA: TGTGCCAGCAGCCTTGCCATCGGTCATAACACTGAAGCTTTCTTT
J: TRBJ1-1; size: -; V: TRBV5-8; D: -; CDR3: CASSLQARGTEAFF; DNA: TGTGCCAGCAGCTTACAGGCTCGGGGCACTGAAGCTTTCTTT
J: TRBJ2-5; size: many; V: TRBV12-3/TRBV12-4; D: TRBD2; CDR3: CASGLAGAVETQYF; DNA: TGTGCCAGCGGACTAGCGGGAGCGGTGGAGACCCAGTACTTC
J: TRBJ1-2; size: -; V: TRBV12-5; D: -; CDR3: CASGLWGLYGYTF; DNA: TGTGCTAGTGGTCTCTGGGGGCTTTATGGCTACACCTTC
J: TRBJ1-3; size: many; V: TRBV28; D: TRBD1; CDR3: CASSTGGIGNTIYF; DNA: TGTGCCAGCAGTACAGGGGGAATTGGAAACACCATATATTTT
J: TRBJ2-2; size: -; V: TRBV11-2; D: -; CDR3: CASSLLPGGNTGELFF; DNA: TGTGCCAGCAGTCTACTACCCGGGGGTAACACCGGGGAGCTGTTTTTT
J: TRBJ1-1; size: -; V: TRBV30; D: -; CDR3: CAWIGLGASEAFF; DNA: TGTGCCTGGATCGGCTTGGGGGCGTCTGAAGCTTTCTTT
J: TRBJ1-2; size: many; V: TRBV28; D: -; CDR3: CASSSEVVGYTF; DNA: TGTGCCAGCAGTTCTGAGGTTGTTGGCTACACCTTC
J: TRBJ2-5; size: many; V: TRBV28; D: -; CDR3: CASSLFGRARGTQYF; DNA: TGTGCCAGCAGTTTATTCGGCAGGGCTCGGGGGACCCAGTACTTC
J: TRBJ2-5; size: few; V: TRBV5-1; D: TRBD1; CDR3: CASSATGMRETQYF; DNA: TGCGCCAGCAGCGCGACAGGGATGAGGGAGACCCAGTACTTC
J: TRBJ2-2; size: -; V: TRBV6-1; D: -; CDR3: CASSTSGLVFF; DNA: TGTGCCAGCAGTACGTCAGGGTTGGTGTTTTTT
J: TRBJ1-5; size: -; V: TRBV27; D: TRBD1; CDR3: CASRRDRNGNQPQHF; DNA: TGTGCCAGCAGACGGGACAGGAATGGCAATCAGCCCCAGCATTTT
J: TRBJ2-7; size: many; V: TRBV28; D: -; CDR3: CASRGGGLYEQYF; DNA: TGTGCCAGCAGGGGGGGGGGCTTATACGAGCAGTACTTC
J: TRBJ2-6; size: -; V: TRBV10-2; D: -; CDR3: CASRRGAGANVLTF; DNA: TGCGCCAGCAGAAGGGGGGCTGGGGCCAACGTCCTGACTTTC
J: TRBJ1-2; size: many; V: TRBV6-5; D: TRBD1; CDR3: CASSPHGTVYGYTF; DNA: TGTGCCAGCAGTCCCCACGGGACAGTCTATGGCTACACCTTC